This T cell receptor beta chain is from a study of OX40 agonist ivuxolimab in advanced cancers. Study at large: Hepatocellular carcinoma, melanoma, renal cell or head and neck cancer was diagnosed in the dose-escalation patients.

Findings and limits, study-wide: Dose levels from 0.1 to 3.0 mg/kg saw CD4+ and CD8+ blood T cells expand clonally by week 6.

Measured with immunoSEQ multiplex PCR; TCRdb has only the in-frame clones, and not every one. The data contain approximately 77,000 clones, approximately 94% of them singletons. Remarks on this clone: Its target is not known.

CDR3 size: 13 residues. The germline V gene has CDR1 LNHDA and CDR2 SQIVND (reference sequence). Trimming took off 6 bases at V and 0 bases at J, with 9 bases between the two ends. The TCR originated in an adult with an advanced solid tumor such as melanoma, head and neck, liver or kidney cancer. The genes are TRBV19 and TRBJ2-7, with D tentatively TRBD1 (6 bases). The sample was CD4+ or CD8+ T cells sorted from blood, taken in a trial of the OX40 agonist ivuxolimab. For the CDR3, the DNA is TGTGCCAGTAGGAGGGGGAACTCCTACGAGCAGTACTTC. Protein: CASRRGNSYEQYF.